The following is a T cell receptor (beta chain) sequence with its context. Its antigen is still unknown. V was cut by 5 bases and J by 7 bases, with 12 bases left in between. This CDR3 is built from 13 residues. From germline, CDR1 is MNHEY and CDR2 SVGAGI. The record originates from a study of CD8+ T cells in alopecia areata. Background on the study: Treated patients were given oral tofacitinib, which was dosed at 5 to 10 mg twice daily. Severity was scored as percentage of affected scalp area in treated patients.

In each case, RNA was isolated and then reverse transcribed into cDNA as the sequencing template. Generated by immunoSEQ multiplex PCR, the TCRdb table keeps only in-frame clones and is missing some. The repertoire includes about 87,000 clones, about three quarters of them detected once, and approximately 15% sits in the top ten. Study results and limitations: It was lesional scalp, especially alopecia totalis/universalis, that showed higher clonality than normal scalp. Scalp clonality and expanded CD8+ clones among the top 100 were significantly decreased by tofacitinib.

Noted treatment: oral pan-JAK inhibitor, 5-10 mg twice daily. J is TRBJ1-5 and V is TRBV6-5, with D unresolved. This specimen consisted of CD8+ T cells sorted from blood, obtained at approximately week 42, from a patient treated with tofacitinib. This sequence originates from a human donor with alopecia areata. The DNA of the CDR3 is TGTGCCAGCAGTCTCCTCAAAGGACAGCCCCAGCATTTT. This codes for CASSLLKGQPQHF.